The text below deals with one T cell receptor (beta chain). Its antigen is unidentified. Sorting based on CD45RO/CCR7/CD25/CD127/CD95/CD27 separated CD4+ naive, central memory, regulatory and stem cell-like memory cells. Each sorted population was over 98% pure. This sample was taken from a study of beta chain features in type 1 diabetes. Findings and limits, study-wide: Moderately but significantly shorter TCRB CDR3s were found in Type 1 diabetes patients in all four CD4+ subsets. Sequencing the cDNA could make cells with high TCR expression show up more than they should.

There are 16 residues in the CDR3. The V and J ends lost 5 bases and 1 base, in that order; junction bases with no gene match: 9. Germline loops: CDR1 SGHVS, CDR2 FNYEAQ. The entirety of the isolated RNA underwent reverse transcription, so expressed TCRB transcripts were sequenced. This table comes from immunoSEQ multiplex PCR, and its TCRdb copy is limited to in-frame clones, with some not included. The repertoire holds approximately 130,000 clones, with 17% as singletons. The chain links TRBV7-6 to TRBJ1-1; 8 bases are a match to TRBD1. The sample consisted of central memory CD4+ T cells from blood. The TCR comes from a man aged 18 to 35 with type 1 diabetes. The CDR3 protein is CASSPSLGTGNTEAFF. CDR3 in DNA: TGTGCCAGCAGCCCCTCGTTGGGGACAGGGAACACTGAAGCTTTCTTT.